The 6 T cell receptor beta chains below all came from one sample that was sequenced in a study of graft-versus-host responses after intestinal transplantation. To release intraepithelial and lamina propria lymphocytes, the graft tissue was processed. Libraries were prepared by immunoSEQ multiplex PCR; TCRdb keeps only in-frame clonotypes and omits some of them. The sample shows 60,000 to 70,000 clones, 75% to 90% of them seen only once. Sequenced material: ileum tissue, taken approximately 370 days after transplant. Receptors originate from a human patient who received an intestinal transplant, so some T cells may come from the graft donor.

This chain links TRBV13 with TRBJ1-2, with 9 bases fitting TRBD1. The CDR3 is 14 residues long. Germline V gene data show CDR1 as PRHDT and CDR2 as FYEKMQ (reference sequence). V shed 5 bases and J 4 bases; nucleotides not matched to a gene: 5. CDR3 sequence reads: CASSGDRDTYGYTF. Here the CDR3 DNA reads TGTGCCAGCAGCGGGGACAGGGATACCTATGGCTACACCTTC.

The chain recombines TRBV6-5 with TRBJ2-7, with 9 bases matching TRBD1. The CDR3 consists of 15 residues. The germline V gene encodes CDR1 MNHEY and CDR2 SVGAGI. V shed 6 bases and J 11 bases; nucleotides not matched to a gene: 17. Here the CDR3 reads CASSNNVGQGKREYF. The CDR3 DNA reads TGTGCCAGCAGCAACAACGTTGGACAGGGGAAAAGGGAGTACTTC.

The chain uses TRBV6-1 and TRBJ1-1; weak D call: TRBD1 (6 bases). This CDR3 contains 14 residues. Per the germline V gene, CDR1 is MNHNS and CDR2 is SASEGT. V lost 6 bases and J 4 bases, leaving 15 bases between the germline ends. CDR3 nucleotides: TGTGCCAGCAGCCTGGGGGCGGGCATCACTGAAGCTTTCTTT. This translates into CASSLGAGITEAFF.

The chain uses TRBV13 and TRBJ2-7; D gene unclear. The CDR3 contains 13 residues. Trimming cost V 0 bases and J 5 bases, with 8 bases left between them. The germline CDR1 and CDR2 sequences are PRHDT and FYEKMQ (reference sequence). CDR3 DNA: TGTGCCAGCAGCTTAGGCCCCGGAGACGAGCAGTACTTC. Its protein product is CASSLGPGDEQYF. The full variable domain, rest sourced from reference TRBV13 and TRBJ2-7, is AAGVIQSPRHLIKEKRETATLKCYPIPRHDTVYWYQQGPGQDPQFLISFYEKMQSDKGSIPDRFSAQQFSDYHSELNMSSLELGDSALYFCASSLGPGDEQYFGPGTRLTVT.

This sequence joins TRBV4-2 and TRBJ1-1, with D perhaps TRBD1 (6 bases). This CDR3 contains 16 residues. The germline V gene has CDR1 LGHNA and CDR2 YNFKEQ. Trimming took off 0 bases at V and 2 bases at J, with 13 bases between the two ends. DNA for the CDR3: TGTGCCAGCAGCCAAGATAGGGGGGGATTTAACACTGAAGCTTTCTTT. It codes for CASSQDRGGFNTEAFF.

The V and J genes are TRBV28 and TRBJ1-3, with 8 bases identical to TRBD1. The CDR3 spans 15 residues. Trimming at V came to 3 bases and at J to 0 bases, leaving 1 base not matched to a gene. Germline values: CDR1 MDHEN, CDR2 SYDVKM. CDR3 residues: CASSLDRVSGNTIYF. In nucleotides, the CDR3 is TGTGCCAGCAGTTTGGACAGGGTCTCTGGAAACACCATATATTTT.